This is a list of T cell receptor beta chains from one sample in a study of tumor-infiltrating lymphocytes in oesophageal squamous cell carcinoma. TCRdb called the PCR reads again in MiXCR, with one record for every CDR3 protein. In the table there are around 11,000 distinct CDR3 sequences, less than 65% of which are singletons. What was sequenced was esophageal tumor tissue. All receptors derive from a male donor with esophageal squamous cell carcinoma. Each CDR3 is given with its conserved first and last residue. The D gene is left open where the match is weak. Clone size is shown for a subset of rows, as once, few, many or a class of expanded clone.

v_gene	j_gene	d_gene	abundance	len	CDR3aa	CDR3nt
TRBV5-1	TRBJ2-1	TRBD1	many	14	CASSWGQAYNEQFF	TGCGCCAGCAGCTGGGGACAGGCTTACAATGAGCAGTTCTTC
TRBV10-2	TRBJ2-3	NA	many	15	CASTLGGISTDTQYF	TGCGCCAGCACATTGGGGGGAATTAGCACAGATACGCAGTATTTT
TRBV11-1	TRBJ2-1	NA	NA	14	CASSRARGSYEQFF	TGTGCCAGCAGCCGGGCCAGGGGTTCCTACGAGCAGTTCTTC
TRBV10-3	TRBJ2-1	TRBD1	NA	15	CAISEEGAGVGEQFF	TGTGCCATCAGTGAGGAGGGGGCAGGGGTAGGGGAGCAGTTCTTC
TRBV12-2	TRBJ2-7	NA	NA	18	CASRLLAAPGLLSYEQYF	TGTGCAAGTCGCTTATTGGCAGCTCCGGGACTCCTCTCCTACGAGCAGTACTTC
TRBV7-2	TRBJ2-2	NA	few	12	CASSLFPEELFF	TGTGCCAGCAGCCTGTTCCCGGAGGAGCTGTTTTTT
TRBV7-9	TRBJ2-6	TRBD2	NA	18	CASSDTSGVRSGANVLTF	TGTGCCAGCAGCGATACTAGCGGGGTCCGCTCTGGGGCCAACGTCCTGACTTTC
TRBV6-6	TRBJ2-3	NA	NA	13	CASRRDPTDTQYF	TGTGCCAGCAGGAGGGACCCCACAGATACGCAGTATTTT
TRBV7-6	TRBJ2-5	NA	NA	15	CASSLTGIGQETQYF	TGTGCCAGCAGCCTTACAGGTATCGGGCAAGAGACCCAGTACTTC
TRBV24-1	TRBJ2-1	TRBD1	few	15	CATSVGGQARNEQFF	TGTGCCACCAGTGTGGGGGGACAGGCCCGCAATGAGCAGTTCTTC
TRBV7-2	TRBJ2-3	TRBD2	NA	13	CASSLATSGGSYF	TGTGCCAGCAGCCTAGCGACTAGCGGGGGGTCGTATTTT
TRBV7-2	TRBJ2-1	NA	few	15	CASGGFLSTYNEQFF	TGTGCCAGCGGGGGGTTTCTTTCTACCTACAATGAGCAGTTCTTC
TRBV28	TRBJ2-7	NA	many	15	CASSFRPWKKGEQYF	TGTGCCAGCAGTTTTAGGCCCTGGAAGAAAGGTGAGCAGTACTTC
TRBV5-4	TRBJ2-5	TRBD2	many	17	CASSQGLAGGSGETQYF	TGTGCCAGCAGCCAGGGACTAGCGGGAGGGTCTGGAGAGACCCAGTACTTC
TRBV7-8	TRBJ2-4	TRBD1	NA	13	CASSLGRDRKQYF	TGTGCCAGCAGCTTAGGAAGGGACAGAAAACAGTACTTC
TRBV19	TRBJ2-7	TRBD1	many	15	CASSPGGTGSIEQYF	TGTGCCAGTAGCCCCGGGGGGACAGGGTCGATCGAGCAGTACTTC
TRBV6-1	TRBJ2-5	NA	NA	14	CASSGSTDTGELYF	TGTGCCAGCAGTGGCTCGACAGACACCGGGGAGCTGTACTTC
TRBV7-9	TRBJ2-3	TRBD2	once	15	CASSLSSGYTDTQYF	TGTGCCAGCAGCTTAAGTAGCGGGTACACAGATACGCAGTATTTT
TRBV5-6	TRBJ1-2	NA	NA	13	CASSLRQGHGYTF	TGTGCCAGCAGCTTAAGGCAGGGCCATGGCTACACCTTC
TRBV27	TRBJ2-7	NA	once	14	CASSSGTASYEQYF	TGTGCCAGCAGTTCCGGGACGGCCTCCTACGAGCAGTACTTC
TRBV7-8	TRBJ2-4	NA	NA	16	CASSLDRWMAKNIQYF	TGTGCCAGCAGCTTAGATCGTTGGATGGCCAAAAACATTCAGTACTTC
TRBV5-3	TRBJ2-4	NA	many	14	CARSPLGAKNIQYF	TGTGCCAGAAGCCCCCTAGGGGCCAAAAACATTCAGTACTTC
TRBV7-2	TRBJ2-2	NA	once	14	CASSLSSYTGELFF	TGTGCCAGCAGTTTATCATCATACACCGGGGAGCTGTTTTTT
TRBV3-1	TRBJ2-3	TRBD2	once	16	CASSPRVAGNSDTQYF	TGTGCCAGCAGCCCCCGGGTAGCGGGAAATTCAGATACGCAGTATTTT
TRBV2	TRBJ2-7	NA	NA	11	CATSEEGRKFF	TGTGCCACCTCCGAGGAGGGGCGTAAGTTCTTC